This TCR beta chain came from a study of graft-versus-host responses after intestinal transplantation. This clone was seen only a few times. Its antigen is still unknown. The sample has other DNA sequences that encode this CDR3 too. Profiling relied on immunoSEQ multiplex PCR, and the TCRdb table lists in-frame clones only, not all of them. Among under 150,000 clones listed, 85% to 95% were seen once. The CDR3 has 13 amino acids. With 0 bases removed from V and 4 bases from J, the gap between germline ends came to 7 bases. Germline V gene sequence: CDR1 MGHRA, CDR2 YSYEKL. Sequencing was performed on unstimulated CD8+ T cells sorted from spleen or lymph node cells, taken before intestinal transplant. The sequence was obtained from a human donor who received an intestinal transplant. V is TRBV4-1 and J is TRBJ2-7, with D possibly TRBD1 on 6 matching bases. The CDR3 loop is CASSQDRGYEQYF. CDR3 in DNA: TGCGCCAGCAGCCAAGACAGGGGATACGAGCAGTACTTC.